This T cell receptor (beta chain) was profiled in a study of blood T cells in healthy people across ages. Overall study context: With template switching, about one barcoded beta molecule was captured per two T cells. General study findings and limits: Diversity of TCR beta per million T cells declined in a roughly linear way with age.

This clonotype turned up a few times. Antigen specificity is unknown. The authors ran a second PCR of about 6 to 11 cycles using a sample-barcoded 5' primer and a J-beta primer mix. Paired-end reads containing CDR3 totaled no fewer than 3 million for each sample. TCRdb re-derived calls from the 5' RACE reads in MiXCR, one entry per CDR3 protein. Among about 570,000 distinct CDR3 sequences listed, roughly a quarter were seen once. The V end was cut by 5 bases, the J end by 2 bases, with 10 bases between. From germline, CDR1 is SGHDN and CDR2 FVKESK. The CDR3 covers 13 residues. The rearrangement uses TRBV14 and TRBJ2-7; D gene uncertain. The receptor comes from a woman aged 70 to 79 in good health. The sequencing input was blood. The CDR3 here is CASSARHPYEQYF. In nucleotides, the CDR3 is TGTGCCAGCAGCGCGCGACACCCCTACGAGCAGTACTTC.